The 20 T cell receptor beta chains below all came from one sample that was sequenced in a study of T-cell reconstitution after alpha-beta-depleted transplantation in children. The authors prepared the TCRbeta library with unique molecular identifiers. TCRdb re-derived calls from the PCR reads in MiXCR, one entry per CDR3 protein. The sample has 700,000 to 850,000 distinct CDR3 sequences, about 16% seen once. The sample consisted of PBMCs, mostly from graft donor cells, taken 360 days after TCRalphabeta/CD19-depleted stem cell transplant. These receptors came from a male patient younger than 18 who had a stem cell transplant for acute lymphoblastic leukemia, so the T cells may come from the graft donor.

This clonotype was detected only a few times. The chain recombines TRBV7-9 with TRBJ2-3; weak D call: TRBD2 (6 bases). V was pared by 7 bases and J by 3 bases, with 8 bases between. This CDR3 region has 12 residues. The germline V gene encodes CDR1 SEHNR and CDR2 FQNEAQ (reference sequence). The CDR3 reads CASIRGTDTQYF. The CDR3 DNA follows: TGTGCCAGCATTCGGGGGACAGATACGCAGTATTTT.

The gene calls are TRBV13 and TRBJ1-1; D remains unclear. The V and J ends lost 0 bases and 8 bases respectively, with 16 bases between them. The CDR3 extends over 15 amino acids. Germline CDR1 reads PRHDT; CDR2 reads FYEKMQ (reference sequence). The CDR3 region is CASSLGAPRGSEAFF. CDR3 DNA sequence: TGTGCCAGCAGCTTAGGGGCCCCCCGGGGTTCCGAAGCTTTCTTT.

This clonotype was detected many times. V usage is TRBV25-1 and J usage is TRBJ2-7, with D perhaps assigned TRBD1 or TRBD2 (5 bases each). V lost 2 bases, J lost 3 bases, and 11 bases lay in between. Germline CDR1 is MGHDK and CDR2 is SYGVNS. CDR3 length equals 14 residues. CDR3 sequence (DNA): TGTGCCAGCAGTGAACCCCGGGACGGCTACGAGCAGTACTTC. Protein product: CASSEPRDGYEQYF.

The V and J genes are TRBV20-1 and TRBJ2-1, with 10 bases aligning to TRBD2. Per the germline V gene, CDR1 is DFQATT and CDR2 is SNEGSKA (reference sequence). Trimming took 6 bases from V and 4 from J; bases not matched to a gene: 12. The CDR3 extends over 16 amino acids. The CDR3 sequence is CSAVVTSGTKYNEQFF. In DNA form, the CDR3 reads TGCAGTGCCGTAGTTACTAGCGGGACTAAATACAATGAGCAGTTCTTC.

CDR3 sequence: CATRPRGDYEQYF. CDR3 in DNA: TGTGCCACAAGACCGAGAGGAGACTACGAGCAGTACTTC. J is TRBJ2-7 and V is TRBV24-1, with D unclear. The CDR3 runs 13 residues. Germline assignment: CDR1 KGHDR and CDR2 SFDVKD. The germline V and J ends were trimmed by 10 bases and 3 bases, with 15 bases remaining between them.

This clonotype turned up a few times. The J gene is TRBJ2-2, the V gene TRBV12-3 or TRBV12-4; the D gene is possibly TRBD2 (5 bases). V lost 7 bases and J 6 bases, leaving 18 bases between the germline ends. The CDR3 is made up of 15 amino acids. In DNA, the CDR3 is TGTGCCAGCAAGTTTTATCCCTCTAGCCCCGGGGAGCTGTTTTTT. Protein: CASKFYPSSPGELFF.

This clonotype has a handful of counts. V is TRBV3-1 and J is TRBJ2-3; 11 bases agree with TRBD2. The CDR3 is 17 amino acids. In germline, CDR1 is LGHDT, CDR2 YNNKEL (reference sequence). Trimming took 4 bases from V and 1 from J; bases not matched to a gene: 7. CDR3 coding DNA: TGTGCCAGCAGCCTTTGGACTAGCGGGTTTGGCACAGATACGCAGTATTTT. Its translation: CASSLWTSGFGTDTQYF.

This clonotype was counted many times. This chain joins TRBV7-2 and TRBJ2-1; no clear D. V was clipped by 4 bases and J by 0 bases, with 10 bases between them. Germline loops: CDR1 SGHTA, CDR2 FQGNSA. The CDR3 has 15 residues. CDR3 protein: CASSSEPLSYNEQFF. The CDR3 DNA sequence: TGTGCCAGCAGCTCTGAGCCGCTCTCCTACAATGAGCAGTTCTTC.

V and J are TRBV27 and TRBJ2-7, with 11 nucleotides matching TRBD2. Trimming took 4 bases from V and 3 from J; bases not matched to a gene: 5. The germline V gene has CDR1 MNHEY and CDR2 SMNVEV (reference sequence). The CDR3 spans 15 residues. The CDR3 region is CASSYSGGAFYEQYF. DNA for the CDR3: TGTGCCAGCAGTTATAGCGGGGGGGCCTTCTACGAGCAGTACTTC.

This clonotype was seen at least ten times. The CDR3 bases are TGTGCCAGCAGTCCCTCCGGGGGCAGGGTGAACACTGAAGCTTTCTTT. It specifies CASSPSGGRVNTEAFF. The chain uses TRBV12-3 or TRBV12-4 and TRBJ1-1, with D perhaps TRBD1 (6 bases). The V and J ends lost 5 bases and 0 bases respectively, with 16 bases between them. There are 16 residues in the CDR3.

This clonotype was detected ten times or more. The CDR3 region is CASSPTLGTSAYEQYF. The CDR3 DNA follows: TGTGCCAGCAGCCCTACGTTGGGGACTAGCGCGTACGAGCAGTACTTC. This chain links TRBV9 with TRBJ2-7, with 10 bases aligning to TRBD2. There are 16 residues in the CDR3. V was clipped by 4 bases and J by 4 bases; unmatched bases: 11. Germline CDR1 SGDLS, CDR2 YYNGEE.

The chain is built from TRBV7-3 and TRBJ2-3, with D possibly being TRBD1 or TRBD2 (6 bases each). The CDR3 length is 16 residues. V lost 2 bases to trimming and J lost 2 bases, with 14 bases between them. The germline V gene has CDR1 SGHTA and CDR2 FQGTGA. CDR3 loop: CASSLDEGGYTDTQYF. CDR3 coding DNA: TGTGCCAGCAGCTTAGACGAGGGGGGTTACACAGATACGCAGTATTTT.

This rearrangement joins TRBV19 to TRBJ2-1; 7 nucleotides line up with TRBD2. CDR3 size: 15 residues. Germline lookup yields CDR1 LNHDA and CDR2 SQIVND (reference sequence). The ends lost 4 bases at V and 3 bases at J; junction bases unmatched: 6. The CDR3 loop reads CASSKTSDLYNEQFF. In DNA, the CDR3 is TGTGCCAGTAGTAAAACTAGCGACCTCTACAATGAGCAGTTCTTC.

This clonotype was picked up a small number of times. This chain links TRBV7-9 with TRBJ2-7; no clear D. Germline V lookup: CDR1 SEHNR, CDR2 FQNEAQ (reference sequence). The CDR3 loop spans 16 amino acids. The V gene lost 4 bases and the J gene lost 0 bases, with 16 bases spanning the gap. As DNA, the CDR3 is TGTGCCAGCAGCTGGTCGGCCGGGTTGGACTCCTACGAGCAGTACTTC. Its protein is CASSWSAGLDSYEQYF.

The rearrangement joins TRBV27 to TRBJ2-2, with TRBD2 matching 7 bases. V shed 1 base and J 2 bases; nucleotides not matched to a gene: 4. The germline V gene encodes CDR1 MNHEY and CDR2 SMNVEV (reference sequence). This CDR3 comprises 16 residues. The CDR3 sequence is CASSLWGGRNTGELFF. DNA for the CDR3: TGTGCCAGCAGTTTATGGGGCGGGAGAAACACCGGGGAGCTGTTTTTT.

This sequence joins TRBV20-1 and TRBJ2-1; TRBD2 aligns across 13 bases. The CDR3 loop spans 15 amino acids. Germline lookup yields CDR1 DFQATT and CDR2 SNEGSKA (reference sequence). V lost 3 bases and J lost 4; bases outside the gene matches: 3. CDR3 protein: CSASKGLAGYNEQFF. The CDR3 DNA reads as TGCAGTGCTAGTAAGGGACTAGCGGGATACAATGAGCAGTTCTTC.

This clonotype was seen repeatedly, ten times or more. The rearrangement links TRBV28 to TRBJ2-2; tentative D call: TRBD1 (6 bases). Germline V CDR1 and CDR2: MDHEN, SYDVKM. CDR3 length equals 14 residues. V was shortened by 2 bases and J by 9 bases, with 13 bases between the two germline ends. The CDR3 reads CASSLRWGLRELFF. CDR3 sequence (DNA): TGTGCCAGCAGTTTACGATGGGGGCTTCGGGAGCTGTTTTTT.

This rearrangement joins TRBV5-1 to TRBJ2-7; D is perhaps TRBD2 (6 bases). The CDR3 extends over 14 amino acids. V lost 0 bases to trimming and J lost 5 bases, with 12 bases between them. Germline V gives CDR1 SGHRS, CDR2 YFSETQ. This CDR3 is CASSLGGRYDEQYF. CDR3 DNA: TGCGCCAGCAGCTTGGGTGGGAGGTACGACGAGCAGTACTTC.

In its sample, this clonotype was seen a few times. The V and J genes are TRBV7-9 and TRBJ2-7; D might be TRBD1 (6 bases). Germline CDR1 SEHNR, CDR2 FQNEAQ (reference sequence). V was shortened by 5 bases and J by 1 base, with 15 bases between the two germline ends. CDR3 size: 15 residues. The CDR3 DNA reads as TGTGCCAGCAGCCCTGCGGACAGCTCATCCTACGAGCAGTACTTC. Its protein product is CASSPADSSSYEQYF.

The J gene is TRBJ2-3, the V gene TRBV7-3; possible D gene TRBD1, 6 bases. CDR1 SGHTA and CDR2 FQGTGA come from the germline V gene. CDR3 length equals 14 residues. V was shortened by 4 bases and J by 6 bases, with 14 bases between the two germline ends. The CDR3 bases are TGTGCCAGCAGCTCATCCCTCACAGGGGATACGCAGTATTTT. This gives the protein CASSSSLTGDTQYF.